This TCR beta chain came from a study of beta chain features in type 1 diabetes. Isolated RNA was reverse transcribed in full, so expressed TCRB transcripts were sequenced. Libraries were prepared by immunoSEQ multiplex PCR; TCRdb keeps only in-frame clonotypes and omits some of them. The sample contains over 600,000 clones, around an eighth of which appear only once. This clone was counted between two and nine times. The antigen is not known. Findings and caveats of the study: Shortening that was moderate but significant affected the TCRB CDR3s of Type 1 diabetes patients in all four CD4+ subsets. A greater similarity of naive, central memory and Treg TCRB repertoires was seen among patients than among healthy donors.

The CDR3 consists of 16 residues. Germline CDR1 is SGHVS and CDR2 is FQNEAQ. Trimming cost V 2 bases and J 4 bases, with 18 bases left between them. The rearrangement joins TRBV7-8 to TRBJ2-7; D remains unclear. Sequences were obtained from naive CD4+ T cells from blood. The receptor was isolated from a man younger than 40 with type 1 diabetes. CDR3 DNA sequence: TGTGCCAGCAGCTTATCCCCGGGCTTGATCCCATACGAGCAGTACTTC. This translates into CASSLSPGLIPYEQYF.